Shown below are 24 T cell receptor beta chains from a single sample sequenced in a study of shared clonotypes between healthy human individuals. Generated by immunoSEQ multiplex PCR, the TCRdb table keeps only in-frame clones and is missing some. Of a few million clones detected, 85% to 95% appear once; the ten largest clones hold approximately 0.4%. The sequencing sample was made of naive CD4+ T cells from PBMCs. As for subset: CD45RA+ positively selected. The receptors here all came from a man between 18 and 35 years old in good health. Some clones in this sample may be carry-over from other donors' samples.

The V and J genes are TRBV4-2 and TRBJ1-5; maybe TRBD1 (6 bases). The V gene's germline CDR1 is LGHNA and CDR2 YNFKEQ. V lost 1 base and J lost 4, with 17 bases in between. This CDR3 has 17 residues. The chain's CDR3 is CASSQGGVGGINQPQHF. The CDR3 DNA follows: TGTGCCAGCAGCCAAGGAGGTGTAGGGGGGATAAATCAGCCCCAGCATTTT.

The chain joins TRBV11-3 to TRBJ1-1, with a tentative D call TRBD1 (5 bases). Germline lookup yields CDR1 SGHNT and CDR2 YENEEA. V gave up 1 base and J gave up 4 bases, with 10 bases separating them. CDR3 size: 14 residues. The CDR3 here is CASSLGGASTEAFF. The CDR3 nucleotides are TGTGCCAGCAGCTTAGGAGGGGCGAGCACTGAAGCTTTCTTT.

V is TRBV19 and J is TRBJ1-1; D is ambiguous. V dropped 6 bases and J dropped 0 bases, with 11 bases sitting between them. Per germline, CDR1 LNHDA and CDR2 SQIVND (reference sequence). CDR3 size: 14 residues. Here the CDR3 DNA reads TGTGCCAGTAGCTCCCCGGTCGTGAACACTGAAGCTTTCTTT. It yields the protein CASSSPVVNTEAFF.

The V and J genes are TRBV7-8 and TRBJ2-7; 7 bases fit TRBD1. This CDR3 contains 15 residues. V lost 1 base to trimming and J lost 3 bases; unmatched junction nucleotides: 6. The germline CDR1 and CDR2 sequences are SGHVS and FQNEAQ. CDR3 sequence (DNA): TGTGCCAGCAGCTTAGGGGACAGCCCTTTCTACGAGCAGTACTTC. This sequence encodes CASSLGDSPFYEQYF.

The chain combines TRBV7-2 with TRBJ2-1, with no clear D. The V gene lost 3 bases and the J gene lost 0 bases, with 9 bases spanning the gap. The CDR3 is 15 amino acids. The germline V gene encodes CDR1 SGHTA and CDR2 FQGNSA. The CDR3 DNA reads as TGTGCCAGCAGCTTCGCTGTCAGCTCCTACAATGAGCAGTTCTTC. It is translated as CASSFAVSSYNEQFF.

The chain recombines TRBV5-1 with TRBJ2-1, with D hard to call. CDR3 length equals 14 residues. The V end was cut by 4 bases, the J end by 5 bases, with 13 bases between. The germline V gene has CDR1 SGHRS and CDR2 YFSETQ. CDR3 loop: CASSRALRNNEQFF. CDR3 sequence (DNA): TGCGCCAGCAGCCGGGCCCTGCGGAACAATGAGCAGTTCTTC.

V gene TRBV5-4 combines with J gene TRBJ1-3; possibly TRBD1 for D (6 bases). The CDR3 contains 15 residues. V was shortened by 0 bases and J by 3 bases, with 10 bases between the two germline ends. Germline V gives CDR1 SGHNT, CDR2 YYREEE (reference sequence). The CDR3, as DNA: TGTGCCAGCAGCTTGGGGGGGGCTTATGGAAACACCATATATTTT. It translates to CASSLGGAYGNTIYF. The full variable domain, its missing parts supplied by reference TRBV5-4 and TRBJ1-3, is ETGVTQSPTHLIKTRGQQVTLRCSSQSGHNTVSWYQQALGQGPQFIFQYYREEENGRGNFPPRFSGLQFPNYSSELNVNALELDDSALYLCASSLGGAYGNTIYFGEGSWLTVV.

The chain links TRBV9 to TRBJ2-7; D is unresolved. The length of the CDR3 is 15 residues. The V gene lost 4 bases and the J gene lost 0 bases, with 14 bases spanning the gap. Germline V lookup: CDR1 SGDLS, CDR2 YYNGEE. The CDR3 sequence: CASSPTLVDSYEQYF. In nucleotides, the CDR3 is TGTGCCAGCAGCCCGACCCTGGTAGACTCCTACGAGCAGTACTTC.

This rearrangement joins TRBV28 to TRBJ2-1; 9 positions match TRBD1. The J segment lost 1 base and the V segment lost 5 bases, leaving 6 bases of the junction unmatched. Germline assignment: CDR1 MDHEN and CDR2 SYDVKM. CDR3 length equals 16 residues. The DNA of the CDR3 is TGTGCCAGCAGTCCTTCGGGACAGGGATCCTACAATGAGCAGTTCTTC. As protein: CASSPSGQGSYNEQFF.

This clone was found a few times. This chain connects TRBV19 to TRBJ1-5; no clear D. With 1 base removed from V and 6 bases from J, the gap between germline ends came to 7 bases. This CDR3 comprises 13 residues. Germline loops: CDR1 LNHDA, CDR2 SQIVND (reference sequence). CDR3 in amino acids: CASSIVEGQPQHF. CDR3 nucleotide sequence: TGTGCCAGTAGTATAGTCGAGGGTCAGCCCCAGCATTTT.

J is TRBJ2-7 and V is TRBV18; 13 nucleotides align to TRBD2. The CDR3 is 17 amino acids. V shed 6 bases and J 0 bases; nucleotides not matched to a gene: 8. The germline V gene encodes CDR1 KGHSH and CDR2 LQKENI. CDR3 bases: TGTGCCAGCTCCGGACTAGCGGGAGCCCTAAGCTCCTACGAGCAGTACTTC. It codes for CASSGLAGALSSYEQYF.

The V gene is TRBV5-1, the J gene TRBJ1-2; no clear D. Germline V lookup: CDR1 SGHRS, CDR2 YFSETQ. CDR3 length: 14 amino acids. V was cut by 1 base and J by 4 bases, with 11 bases left in between. The CDR3 loop reads CASSLYQNTYGYTF. Here the CDR3 DNA reads TGCGCCAGCAGCTTGTACCAGAATACCTATGGCTACACCTTC.

The rearrangement joins TRBV19 to TRBJ1-2; TRBD1 agrees at 7 bases. CDR3 size: 15 residues. Germline CDR1 is LNHDA and CDR2 is SQIVND (reference sequence). V gave up 7 bases and J gave up 4 bases; unmatched junction bases: 12. CDR3 DNA: TGTGCCAGTATCCGGTCGACCGGGACAGCCTATGGCTACACCTTC. It yields the protein CASIRSTGTAYGYTF.

V and J are TRBV11-2 and TRBJ1-4, with 9 bases aligning to TRBD1. V lost 0 bases and J lost 8; bases outside the gene matches: 4. Germline-derived CDR1 and CDR2 are SGHAT and FQNNGV. The CDR3 covers 15 residues. The CDR3 protein is CASSLEDRGWEKLFF. For the CDR3, the DNA is TGTGCCAGCAGCTTAGAGGACAGGGGTTGGGAAAAACTGTTTTTT.

In regard to this clone: The same CDR3 also results from other DNA sequences found in this sample. This chain uses TRBV9 with TRBJ2-7, with 12 bases identical to TRBD2. Per the germline V gene, CDR1 is SGDLS and CDR2 is YYNGEE. The CDR3 length is 15 residues. The trim removed 4 bases at V and 3 bases at J, leaving 5 bases unmatched. CDR3 in amino acids: CASSPRTSGNYEQYF. Written as DNA, the CDR3 is TGTGCCAGCAGCCCTCGGACTAGCGGGAACTACGAGCAGTACTTC.

In its sample, this clone was seen once. The genes are TRBV28 and TRBJ2-7; TRBD1 is a possible D gene (8 bases). Trimming took off 6 bases at V and 0 bases at J, with 18 bases between the two ends. CDR1 is MDHEN, CDR2 SYDVKM, per germline. The CDR3 runs to 16 residues. CDR3 region: CASRTGQGLSSYEQYF. The CDR3 DNA reads as TGTGCCAGCAGAACCGGACAGGGACTAAGCTCCTACGAGCAGTACTTC. Using reference TRBV28 and TRBJ2-7 for the parts outside the CDR3, the full variable domain is DVKVTQSSRYLVKRTGEKVFLECVQDMDHENMFWYRQDPGLGLRLIYFSYDVKMKEKGDIPEGYSVSREKKERFSLILESASTNQTSMYLCASRTGQGLSSYEQYFGPGTRLTVT.

Only one count was recorded for this clone. The genes are TRBV6-1 and TRBJ2-7; D gene ambiguous. The CDR3 loop spans 14 amino acids. The germline V gene has CDR1 MNHNS and CDR2 SASEGT. The ends were cut back, 8 bases at V and 4 bases at J, with 18 bases in the middle. The CDR3 DNA is TGTGCCAGCGGGTTCAAGGGTTTAGGATACGAGCAGTACTTC. This encodes CASGFKGLGYEQYF.

On this clone: Other DNA sequences of this sample code for an identical CDR3. CDR3 sequence: CASSAQGGNQPQHF. CDR3 nucleotide sequence: TGTGCCAGCAGTGCACAGGGAGGCAATCAGCCCCAGCATTTT. The V gene is TRBV6-1, the J gene TRBJ1-5, with a possible D match to TRBD1 (6 bases). Looked up from germline, CDR1 is MNHNS and CDR2 is SASEGT. CDR3 length equals 14 residues. V was trimmed by 4 bases and J by 2 bases, leaving 9 bases between them.

The chain carries TRBV14 and TRBJ1-1; D unresolved. The CDR3 has 11 amino acids. Germline lookup yields CDR1 SGHDN and CDR2 FVKESK. The V and J ends lost 1 base and 9 bases respectively, with 6 bases between them. CDR3 amino acids: CASSQVGKAFF. The CDR3 nucleotides read TGTGCCAGCAGCCAAGTTGGGAAAGCTTTCTTT.

Of note for this clone: Other nucleotide sequences from this sample produce the same CDR3. The rearrangement links TRBV7-2 to TRBJ2-3; 8 bases are shared with TRBD2. CDR1 SGHTA and CDR2 FQGNSA come from the germline V gene. The CDR3 has 14 amino acids. The V segment lost 2 bases and the J segment 3 bases; nucleotides outside the gene matches: 1. In DNA, the CDR3 is TGTGCCAGCAGCTTACTAGCGGGTACAGATACGCAGTATTTT. It specifies CASSLLAGTDTQYF. The entire variable domain, with the rest obtained from reference TRBV7-2 and TRBJ2-3, is as follows: GAGVSQSPSNKVTEKGKDVELRCDPISGHTALYWYRQSLGQGLEFLIYFQGNSAPDKSGLPSDRFSAERTGGSVSTLTIQRTQQEDSAVYLCASSLLAGTDTQYFGPGTRLTVL.

The chain employs TRBV7-2 and TRBJ2-7; 8 nucleotides agree with TRBD2. V gave up 1 base and J gave up 5 bases; unmatched junction bases: 4. The CDR3 runs to 14 residues. Germline values: CDR1 SGHTA, CDR2 FQGNSA. CDR3 protein: CASSLEGGRHEQYF. DNA of the CDR3: TGTGCCAGCAGCTTAGAGGGCGGGAGGCACGAGCAGTACTTC. Full variable domain (outside the CDR3, taken from reference TRBV7-2 and TRBJ2-7): GAGVSQSPSNKVTEKGKDVELRCDPISGHTALYWYRQSLGQGLEFLIYFQGNSAPDKSGLPSDRFSAERTGGSVSTLTIQRTQQEDSAVYLCASSLEGGRHEQYFGPGTRLTVT.

Details on this clone: Other DNA sequences from this sample encode an identical CDR3 as well. The J gene is TRBJ2-2, the V gene TRBV28; no clear D gene. V was shortened by 7 bases and J by 1 base, with 4 bases between the two germline ends. Germline loops: CDR1 MDHEN, CDR2 SYDVKM. The CDR3 covers 12 residues. The CDR3 sequence: CASTENTGELFF. The CDR3 coding sequence is TGTGCCAGCACCGAGAACACCGGGGAGCTGTTTTTT.

The chain has TRBV7-8 and TRBJ2-2, with D perhaps TRBD2 (5 bases). The CDR3 has 15 residues. The germline V gene has CDR1 SGHVS and CDR2 FQNEAQ. Trimming cost V 5 bases and J 3 bases, with 13 bases left between them. The CDR3 DNA is TGTGCCAGCAGCCCCCAGCGGTCCTACACCGGGGAGCTGTTTTTT. Translation: CASSPQRSYTGELFF.

This chain joins TRBV4-1 and TRBJ1-2, with a tentative D call TRBD1 (6 bases). Germline CDR1 is MGHRA and CDR2 is YSYEKL. This CDR3 spans 14 amino acids. V lost 6 bases, J lost 3 bases, and 14 bases lay in between. For the CDR3, the DNA is TGCGCCAGCAGGTCAAGGGAGGGGGACTATGGCTACACCTTC. Its protein product is CASRSREGDYGYTF.